Ten or more counts support the clone carrying this T cell receptor beta chain. What it binds is unknown. This specimen belongs to a study of T cells in Graves' hyperthyroidism and ophthalmopathy. General study points: Ophthalmopathy cases were set apart from stable hyperthyroidism by a 13 V-J model.

Clinical symptoms, serum thyroxine, TRAb, thyroid ultrasound and orbital computed tomography informed diagnoses. Isolation of PBMCs was performed on around 9.3 ml fresh peripheral blood. Amplified regions were TCR beta CDR3 sequences from RNA transcripts. An initial round of RT-PCR targeting the TCR CDR3 relied on the HTBI primer set. TCRdb itself ran the multiplex PCR reads through MiXCR, one entry per CDR3 protein. The sample gives 530,000 or so distinct CDR3 sequences, about 15% of which show up once; around 17% is in the top ten. Per the germline V gene, CDR1 is ENHRY and CDR2 is SYGVKD. V shed 6 bases, J shed 4 bases, and the junction held 5 bases outside the gene matches. The CDR3 spans 13 residues.

The sequenced sample consisted of blood. The V gene is TRBV10-3, the J gene TRBJ1-1; TRBD1 agrees at 7 bases. This TCR was sampled from a woman between 18 and 29 years old with Graves' ophthalmopathy. The CDR3 coding sequence is TGTGCCATCAGAGACAGGGATTTCACTGAAGCTTTCTTT. Translated, it gives CAIRDRDFTEAFF.